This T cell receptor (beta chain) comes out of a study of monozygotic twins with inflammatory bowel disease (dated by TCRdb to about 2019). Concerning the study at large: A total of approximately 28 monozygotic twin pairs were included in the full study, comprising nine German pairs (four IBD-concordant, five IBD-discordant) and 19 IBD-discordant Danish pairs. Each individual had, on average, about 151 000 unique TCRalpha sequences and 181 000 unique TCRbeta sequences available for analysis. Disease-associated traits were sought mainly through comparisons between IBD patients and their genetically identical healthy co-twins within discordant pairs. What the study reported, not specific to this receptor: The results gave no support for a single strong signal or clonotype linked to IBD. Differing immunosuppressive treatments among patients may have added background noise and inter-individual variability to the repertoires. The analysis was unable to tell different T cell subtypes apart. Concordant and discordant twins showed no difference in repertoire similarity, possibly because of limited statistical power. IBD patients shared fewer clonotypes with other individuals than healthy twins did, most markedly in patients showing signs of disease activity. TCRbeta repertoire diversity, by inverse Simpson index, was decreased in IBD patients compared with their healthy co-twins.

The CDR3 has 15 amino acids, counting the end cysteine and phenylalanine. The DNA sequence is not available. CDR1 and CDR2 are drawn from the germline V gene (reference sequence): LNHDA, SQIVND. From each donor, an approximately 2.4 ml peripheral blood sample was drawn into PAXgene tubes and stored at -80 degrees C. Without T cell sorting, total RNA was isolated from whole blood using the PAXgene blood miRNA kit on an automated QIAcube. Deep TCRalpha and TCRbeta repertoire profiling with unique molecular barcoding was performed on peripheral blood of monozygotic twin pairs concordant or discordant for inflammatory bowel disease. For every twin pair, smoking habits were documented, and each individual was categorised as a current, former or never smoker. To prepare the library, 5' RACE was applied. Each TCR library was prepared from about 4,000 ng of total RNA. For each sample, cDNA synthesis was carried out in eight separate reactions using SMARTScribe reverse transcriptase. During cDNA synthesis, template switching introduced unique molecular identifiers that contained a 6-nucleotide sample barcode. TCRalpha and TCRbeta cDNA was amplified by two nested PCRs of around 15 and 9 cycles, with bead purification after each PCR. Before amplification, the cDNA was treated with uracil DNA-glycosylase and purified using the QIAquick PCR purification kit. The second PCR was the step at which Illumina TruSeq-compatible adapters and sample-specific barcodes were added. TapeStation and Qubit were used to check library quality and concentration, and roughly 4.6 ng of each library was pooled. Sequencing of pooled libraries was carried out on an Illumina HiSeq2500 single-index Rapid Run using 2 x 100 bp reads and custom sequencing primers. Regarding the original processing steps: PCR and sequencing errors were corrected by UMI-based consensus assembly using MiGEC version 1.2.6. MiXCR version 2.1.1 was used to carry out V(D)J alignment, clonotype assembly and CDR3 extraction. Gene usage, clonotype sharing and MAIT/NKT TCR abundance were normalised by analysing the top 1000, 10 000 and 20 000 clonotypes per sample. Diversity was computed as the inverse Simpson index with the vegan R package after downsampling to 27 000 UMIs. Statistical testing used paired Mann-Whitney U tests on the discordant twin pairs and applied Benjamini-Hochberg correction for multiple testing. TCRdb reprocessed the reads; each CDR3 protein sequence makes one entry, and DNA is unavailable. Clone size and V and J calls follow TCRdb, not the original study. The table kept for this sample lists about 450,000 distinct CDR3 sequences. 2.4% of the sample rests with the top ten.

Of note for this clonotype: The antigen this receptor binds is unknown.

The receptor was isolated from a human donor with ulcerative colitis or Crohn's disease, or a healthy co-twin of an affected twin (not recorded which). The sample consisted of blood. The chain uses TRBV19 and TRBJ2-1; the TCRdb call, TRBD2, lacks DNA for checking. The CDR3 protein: CASSIQLAGWAEQFF.